The entry that follows covers one T cell receptor beta chain sequence. The target of this receptor is not known. No base quality information exists; no much larger clone differs at one position. Whole blood was collected in K2EDTA tubes by collaborating institutions according to the institutions' own protocols. For TCRbeta analysis, collaborator samples were shipped as frozen whole blood, as isolated PBMCs, or as DNA extracted from either sample type. The data were obtained in a study of blood T cell repertoires in COVID-19 (dated by TCRdb to 2018 to 2021). Some background on the complete study: Samples from collaborators originated in the United States, Italy and Spain and spanned both the acute and convalescent phases of COVID-19. The material from the prospective study consisted of cDNA or gDNA derived from T cells, B-cell-depleted T cells, or PBMCs. Subjects who had been exposed to COVID-19, were actively infected with it, or had recovered from it provided the deeply sampled blood TCRbeta repertoires that made up the dataset. A freely available public database, intended as a resource for researchers studying the immune response to SARS-CoV-2, is where the repertoires were released. The samples were drawn from the first 160 participants of the ongoing ImmuneRACE study and from roughly 1,300 subjects provided by 6 global collaborators. Nearly every sample came with metadata listing a de-identified subject ID, COVID-19 status, age in years and sex. Where HLA class I and class II types were available, the types were taken from metadata supplied by the sample provider, not from assay-based typing. Findings and caveats that apply to the study as a whole: The amount of clinical and demographic metadata varied by source and participant and was provided uncurated.

TCRbeta CDR3 regions were amplified from genomic DNA by means of the immunoSEQ Assay, a bias-controlled multiplex PCR. The paper's data handling went like this. The number of nucleated cells in each sample was estimated by amplification of reference gene primers within the assay. Sequence reads were collapsed and filtered to measure the absolute abundance of every unique TCRbeta CDR3 rearrangement. For each sample, productive Simpson clonality was calculated by taking the square root of Simpson's diversity index across productive rearrangements. TCRdb provides this immuneACCESS table in a form limited to in-frame rearrangements. Some clones are lacking; in checked studies, under half of them reflect an unresolved V gene, and why the rest are absent is not known. That table supplies the V and J calls and clone size; D and trimming were determined from the DNA. Present in this sample are about 360,000 clones, about four fifths of which were seen just once. The ten most abundant clones make up more than 0.85% of the sample.

The V end gives up 6 bases and the J end 4 bases, leaving 19 bases in the junction not matched to a gene. From the cysteine up to the phenylalanine, the CDR3 has a length of 19 residues. Just CDR3 DNA is preserved here, 57 bases in frame from base 1. CDR1 and CDR2 are read off the germline V gene (reference sequence) as MNHEY and SMNVEV. Recombination connected TRBV27 to TRBJ1-5, with TRBD1 matching 9 junction bases. The sample was peripheral blood. This TCR was sampled from a human donor with acute or convalescent COVID-19. The donor label of this sample is uncertain. The CDR3 is CASSQKGQGGRSTNQPQHF. At the DNA level, the sequence is TGTGCCAGCAGCCAAAAGGGACAGGGAGGGAGATCTACGAATCAGCCCCAGCATTTT.